Listed here are 12 T cell receptor beta chains from one sample, sequenced in a study of control samples from healthy donors and cancer patients. Data came from immunoSEQ multiplex PCR; TCRdb stores just in-frame clones and leaves some out. The table includes approximately 59,000 clones, around 87% detected once. The sequenced sample consisted of PBMCs. Source of these receptors: a woman in her sixties with lung cancer.

The rearrangement links TRBV24-1 to TRBJ2-1; TRBD1 is a possible D gene (5 bases). The germline V gene has CDR1 KGHDR and CDR2 SFDVKD. CDR3 length equals 16 residues. Trimming shortened V by 7 bases and J by 0 bases, and 15 bases separated the two germline ends. This CDR3 reads CATSKDIPSSYNEQFF. The CDR3 DNA sequence: TGTGCCACCAGCAAGGACATCCCGAGCTCCTACAATGAGCAGTTCTTC.

V gene TRBV27 combines with J gene TRBJ2-5; D call uncertain. The V and J ends lost 4 bases and 7 bases respectively, with 10 bases between them. This CDR3 region has 12 residues. Germline values: CDR1 MNHEY, CDR2 SMNVEV (reference sequence). The CDR3 spells CASSCLLGTQYF. CDR3 bases: TGTGCCAGCAGTTGTTTACTGGGGACCCAGTACTTC.

V and J are TRBV3-1 (or the pseudogene TRBV3-2) and TRBJ1-5; D remains unclear. The CDR3 contains 15 residues. Trimming left V 0 bases short and J 1 base short, with 7 bases between. Germline-derived CDR1 and CDR2 are LGHDT and YNNKEL (reference sequence). The CDR3 loop is CASSQDGRSNQPQHF. In nucleotides, the CDR3 is TGTGCCAGCAGCCAAGACGGGAGAAGCAATCAGCCCCAGCATTTT.

The chain has TRBV3-1 (or the pseudogene TRBV3-2) and TRBJ1-1; no firm D call. Per the germline V gene, CDR1 is LGHDT and CDR2 is YNNKEL (reference sequence). Trimming stripped 0 bases from V and 0 bases from J, with 5 bases between. This CDR3 has 14 amino acids. The CDR3 coding sequence is TGTGCCAGCAGCCAAGAGGACTTGAACACTGAAGCTTTCTTT. This gives the protein CASSQEDLNTEAFF.

The genes are TRBV18 and TRBJ2-5; no clear D gene. V was pared by 3 bases and J by 2 bases, with 13 bases between. CDR1 is KGHSH and CDR2 is LQKENI in the germline V gene. The CDR3 covers 15 residues. The CDR3 loop is CASSPKRAEQETQYF. The DNA for the CDR3 is TGTGCCAGCTCACCTAAACGGGCAGAGCAAGAGACCCAGTACTTC.

The gene calls are TRBV2 and TRBJ1-4; D unclear. The germline gives CDR1 SNHLY, CDR2 FYNNEI. CDR3 length: 14 amino acids. V gave up 6 bases and J gave up 3 bases, with 11 bases separating them. The CDR3 DNA sequence: TGTGCCAGCAGATTTGAAGTCGCTAATGAAAAACTGTTTTTT. This encodes CASRFEVANEKLFF.

The rearrangement uses TRBV9 and TRBJ2-3; TRBD2 might be the D (5 bases). The CDR3 length is 15 residues. Trimming shortened V by 2 bases and J by 0 bases, and 10 bases separated the two germline ends. Germline values: CDR1 SGDLS, CDR2 YYNGEE. As DNA, the CDR3 is TGTGCCAGCAGCGTTAGAGAGGGAAGCACAGATACGCAGTATTTT. It is translated as CASSVREGSTDTQYF.

As concerns this clone: The same CDR3 is also encoded by other DNA sequences in this sample. CDR3 nucleotides: TGTGCCAGCAGCTTCGGGCAGGGGGGTGAAAAACTGTTTTTT. It yields the protein CASSFGQGGEKLFF. The chain uses TRBV7-9 and TRBJ1-4; TRBD1 aligns across 7 bases. The germline V gene encodes CDR1 SEHNR and CDR2 FQNEAQ (reference sequence). The CDR3 spans 14 residues. Unmatched junction bases numbered 5, after V lost 3 bases and J lost 7 bases. Drawing the rest from reference TRBV7-9 and TRBJ1-4, the complete variable domain is DTGVSQNPRHKITKRGQNVTFRCDPISEHNRLYWYRQTLGQGPEFLTYFQNEAQLEKSRLLSDRFSAERPKGSFSTLEIQRTEQGDSAMYLCASSFGQGGEKLFFGSGTQLSVL.

This clone was found once. The chain recombines TRBV29-1 with TRBJ1-1; tentative D call: TRBD1 (5 bases). This CDR3 contains 14 residues. Germline V gene lookup returns CDR1 SQVTM and CDR2 ANQGSEA. Trimming removed 6 bases at V and 4 bases at J, with 18 bases between. The CDR3, as DNA: TGCAGCGTCCGTGTTGGGGGTGTCGGCACTGAAGCTTTCTTT. Its protein is CSVRVGGVGTEAFF.

This chain links TRBV6-5 with TRBJ2-3; 7 nucleotides line up with TRBD2. V trimming: 6 bases; J trimming: 2 bases; junction bases outside the gene matches: 8. The CDR3 extends over 15 amino acids. Germline values: CDR1 MNHEY, CDR2 SVGAGI. The CDR3 protein is CASSSASGITDTQYF. For the CDR3, the DNA is TGTGCCAGCAGCTCTGCCAGCGGGATCACAGATACGCAGTATTTT.

CDR3: CASSDMADTQYF. The CDR3 nucleotides read TGTGCCAGCAGCGACATGGCAGATACGCAGTATTTT. The chain is built from TRBV9 and TRBJ2-3; D unresolved. Germline assignment: CDR1 SGDLS and CDR2 YYNGEE. This CDR3 spans 12 amino acids. V dropped 3 bases and J dropped 4 bases, with 6 bases sitting between them.

The V gene is TRBV19, the J gene TRBJ2-1; TRBD1 agrees at 11 bases. From germline, CDR1 is LNHDA and CDR2 SQIVND (reference sequence). The CDR3 spans 15 residues. J gave up 8 bases and V 5 bases, and 8 bases lay outside the gene matches. In nucleotides, the CDR3 is TGTGCCAGTAGTGTCGGACAGGGGGCTTGGGATGAGCAGTTCTTC. It encodes CASSVGQGAWDEQFF.